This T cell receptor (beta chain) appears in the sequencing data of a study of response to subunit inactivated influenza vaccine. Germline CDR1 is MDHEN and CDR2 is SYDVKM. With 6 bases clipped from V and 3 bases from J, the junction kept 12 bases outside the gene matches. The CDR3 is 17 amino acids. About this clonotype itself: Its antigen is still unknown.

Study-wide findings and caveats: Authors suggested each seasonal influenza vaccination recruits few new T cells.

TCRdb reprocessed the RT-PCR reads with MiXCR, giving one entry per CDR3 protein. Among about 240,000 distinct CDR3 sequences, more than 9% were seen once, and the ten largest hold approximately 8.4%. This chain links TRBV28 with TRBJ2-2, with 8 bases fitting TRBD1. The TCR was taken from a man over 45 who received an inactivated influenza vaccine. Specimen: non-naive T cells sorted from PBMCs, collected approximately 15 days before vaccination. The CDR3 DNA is TGTGCCAGCAGCCCCTTGACAGGGGCAACCGACACCGGGGAGCTGTTTTTT. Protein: CASSPLTGATDTGELFF.